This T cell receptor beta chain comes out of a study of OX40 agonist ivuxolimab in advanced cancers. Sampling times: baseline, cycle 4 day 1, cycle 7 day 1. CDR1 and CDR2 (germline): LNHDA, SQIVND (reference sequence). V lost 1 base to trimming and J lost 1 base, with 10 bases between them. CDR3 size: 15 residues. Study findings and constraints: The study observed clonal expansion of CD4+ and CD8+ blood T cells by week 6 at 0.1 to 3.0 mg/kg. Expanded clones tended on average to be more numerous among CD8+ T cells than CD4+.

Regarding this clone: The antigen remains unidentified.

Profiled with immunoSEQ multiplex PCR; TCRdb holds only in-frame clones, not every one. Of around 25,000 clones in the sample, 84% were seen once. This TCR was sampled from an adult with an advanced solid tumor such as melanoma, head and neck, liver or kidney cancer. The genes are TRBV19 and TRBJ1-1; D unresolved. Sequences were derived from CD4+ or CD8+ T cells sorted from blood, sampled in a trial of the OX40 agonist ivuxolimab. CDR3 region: CASSIGAVGNTEAFF. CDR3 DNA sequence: TGTGCCAGTAGTATAGGAGCGGTGGGGAACACTGAAGCTTTCTTT.